This T cell receptor beta chain derives from a study of T cells in Graves' hyperthyroidism and ophthalmopathy. Germline V lookup: CDR1 DFQATT, CDR2 SNEGSKA (reference sequence). This CDR3 has 14 amino acids. The J segment lost 0 bases and the V segment lost 4 bases, leaving 6 bases of the junction unmatched. This clonotype was seen a few times. Uncontrolled infections, other autoimmune diseases, pregnancy or lactation led to exclusion of patients. TCR beta CDR3 sequences were amplified from RNA transcripts. When the TCR CDR3 underwent first-round RT-PCR, the HTBI primer set was used. TCRdb reprocessed the multiplex PCR reads with MiXCR, giving one entry per CDR3 protein. The data hold around 350,000 distinct CDR3 sequences, with approximately 20% observed a single time.

The chain recombines TRBV20-1 with TRBJ2-7; 7 bases are a match to TRBD2. Sequenced: blood. This sequence originates from a woman between 18 and 30 years old with Graves' hyperthyroidism. The CDR3 DNA sequence: TGCAGTGCTAATAGCGGGCAAAGCTCCTACGAGCAGTACTTC. Amino acid sequence: CSANSGQSSYEQYF.